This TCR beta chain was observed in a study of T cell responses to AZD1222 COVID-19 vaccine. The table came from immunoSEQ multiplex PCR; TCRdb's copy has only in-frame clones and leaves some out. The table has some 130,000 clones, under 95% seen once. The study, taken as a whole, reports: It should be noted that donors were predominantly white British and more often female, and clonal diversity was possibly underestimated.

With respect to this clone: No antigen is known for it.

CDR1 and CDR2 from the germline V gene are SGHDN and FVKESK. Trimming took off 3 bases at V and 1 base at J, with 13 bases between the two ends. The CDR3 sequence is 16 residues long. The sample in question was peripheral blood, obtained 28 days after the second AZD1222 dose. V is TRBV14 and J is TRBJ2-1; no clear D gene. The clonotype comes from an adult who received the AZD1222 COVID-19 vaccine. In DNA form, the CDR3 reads TGTGCCAGCAGCCATCGTCCGGATAGGTCCTACAATGAGCAGTTCTTC. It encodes CASSHRPDRSYNEQFF.